A selection of T cell receptor beta chains follows, all from one sample in a study of breast tumors, draining lymph nodes, adjacent tissues. Using its own MiXCR run on the multiplex PCR reads, TCRdb lists one record per CDR3 protein. The profile covers over 150,000 distinct CDR3 sequences, with over 25% appearing a single time and more than 4% taken by the ten largest. Material for sequencing was axillary lymph node tissue. The receptors derive from a female donor with breast cancer. Some clones in this sample may be carry-over from other donors' samples. Each CDR3 is given with its conserved first and last residue. The D gene is left open where the match is weak. A row's size may be missing; if present it is once, few, many or a size class.

j_gene | abundance | d_gene | v_gene | CDR3nt | CDR3aa
TRBJ2-1 | many | TRBD2 | TRBV4-1 | TGCGCCAGCAGCCAGTGGACTAGCGGGAGAAATGAGCAGTTCTTC | CASSQWTSGRNEQFF
TRBJ1-2 | many | NA | TRBV2 | TGTGCCAGCAGTGAAAAGGCCCCGGGCTCGTATGGCTACACCTTC | CASSEKAPGSYGYTF
TRBJ2-3 | NA | NA | TRBV2 | TGTGCCAGCAATGAATCGTTGTGGCCCACAGATACGCAGTATTTT | CASNESLWPTDTQYF
TRBJ2-3 | few | TRBD1 | TRBV28 | TGTGCCAGCAGTTCAGCAGGGGGAAGGGCAGATACGCAGTATTTT | CASSSAGGRADTQYF
TRBJ2-7 | once | TRBD2 | TRBV7-7 | TGTGCTAGCGGGGACTACTCCTACGAGCAGTACTTC | CASGDYSYEQYF
TRBJ1-4 | NA | NA | TRBV7-9 | TGTGCCAGCAGCTTCGGGGCAGGCCATGAAGAACTGTTTTTT | CASSFGAGHEELFF
TRBJ2-3 | many | TRBD2 | TRBV24-1 | TGTGCCACCAGTGATTCCACTAGCGGACCAATTGGTACGCAGTATTTT | CATSDSTSGPIGTQYF
TRBJ2-7 | many | NA | TRBV20-1 | TGCAGTGCTCGGGACTCGCCCTACGAGCAGTACTTC | CSARDSPYEQYF
TRBJ2-1 | NA | NA | TRBV29-1 | TGCAGCGTAGAGAACTCCTACAATGAGCAGTTCTTC | CSVENSYNEQFF
TRBJ2-1 | few | NA | TRBV6-2/TRBV6-3 | TGTGCCAGCAGTTTTGGGGGGCTCTACAATGAGCAGTTCTTC | CASSFGGLYNEQFF
TRBJ1-5 | many | NA | TRBV30 | TGTGCCTGGAGTAATGGGGCAGGCAATCAGCCCCAGCATTTT | CAWSNGAGNQPQHF
TRBJ2-2 | many | NA | TRBV7-9 | TGTGCCAGCAGCCCCCTCTCCTTAGCTAGGGGGGAGCTGTTTTTT | CASSPLSLARGELFF
TRBJ2-7 | few | NA | TRBV6-1 | TGTGCCAGCAGTGAGGGCCCCCCCCTACCCTACGAGCAGTACTTC | CASSEGPPLPYEQYF
TRBJ2-1 | many | TRBD2 | TRBV5-6 | TGTGCCAGCATCCTGACTAGCGGGAGTTCCTCCTACAATGAGCAGTTCTTC | CASILTSGSSSYNEQFF
TRBJ1-5 | many | NA | TRBV10-2 | TGCGCCAGCAGTGAGTCGAGCGCCCCGGGGCCCCAGCATTTT | CASSESSAPGPQHF
TRBJ2-2 | many | TRBD2 | TRBV28 | TGTGCCAGCAGCTGGACTAGCTTGGAGCTGTTTTTT | CASSWTSLELFF
TRBJ2-2 | many | TRBD1 | TRBV19 | TGTGCCAGTAGGGACAGGGTAAACACCGGGGAGCTGTTTTTT | CASRDRVNTGELFF
TRBJ2-3 | many | TRBD1 | TRBV5-1 | TGCGCCAGCAGCTCGGCAGGGGGCGGTTATACGCAGTATTTT | CASSSAGGGYTQYF
TRBJ2-2 | many | NA | TRBV9 | TGTGCCAGCAGCTTGGGGGACGCAAGGAACACCGGGGAGCTGTTTTTT | CASSLGDARNTGELFF
TRBJ2-7 | many | NA | TRBV7-2 | TGTGCCAGCAGCCCCACTGCGGGGAGGATCTACGAGCAGTACTTC | CASSPTAGRIYEQYF
TRBJ1-6 | many | NA | TRBV9 | TGTGCCAGCAGCGTAGAGGACTATTCACCCCTCCACTTT | CASSVEDYSPLHF
TRBJ2-7 | many | TRBD2 | TRBV19 | TGTGCCAGTAGCAGGACTAGCGGCTACGAGCAGTACTTC | CASSRTSGYEQYF
TRBJ2-7 | many | NA | TRBV12-3/TRBV12-4 | TGTGCCAGCAGTCCCGACAGGTACGAGCAGTACTTC | CASSPDRYEQYF
TRBJ2-1 | many | TRBD1 | TRBV30 | TGTGCCTGGAGTAGACCCGGGACAGGGGAGTTCTTC | CAWSRPGTGEFF
TRBJ2-1 | few | NA | TRBV18 | TGTGCCAGCTCACCTATCCAGCTGAGGTACAATGAGCAGTTCTTC | CASSPIQLRYNEQFF
TRBJ2-7 | many | TRBD2 | TRBV6-2/TRBV6-3 | TGTGCCAGCACCCTCGATGGACTAGCGGGAGCTCGGCAGTACTTC | CASTLDGLAGARQYF
TRBJ2-6 | NA | NA | TRBV12-3/TRBV12-4 | TGTGCCAGCAGCAAGATTGGGGGGGGGCCTCCTGGGGCCAACGTCCTGACTTTC | CASSKIGGGPPGANVLTF
TRBJ2-5 | NA | NA | TRBV5-6 | TGTGCCAGCAGGAGGGGACCCCCACCGAAACAGACCCAGTACTTC | CASRRGPPPKQTQYF
TRBJ1-2 | many | NA | TRBV5-6 | TGTGCCAGCAGCTTGAGGTCGGGGGCGGGAGGCTACACCTTC | CASSLRSGAGGYTF
TRBJ1-2 | many | NA | TRBV5-8 | TGTGCCAGCAGCTTTGGGGACTATGGCTACACCTTC | CASSFGDYGYTF
TRBJ1-2 | NA | TRBD1 | TRBV27 | TGTGCCAGCAGTTTATCGAATATGGAGGAGGGGGCGCGAAAACTGGGCTACACCTTC | CASSLSNMEEGARKLGYTF
TRBJ1-4 | few | NA | TRBV6-6 | TGTGCCAGCAGTCACGACCTGGGGAGAAGTTCCGGAAAACTGTTTTTT | CASSHDLGRSSGKLFF
TRBJ2-1 | NA | NA | TRBV18 | TGTGCCAGCTCACCAACCGGGGCAGATTACAATGAGCAGTTCTTC | CASSPTGADYNEQFF
TRBJ2-3 | NA | TRBD2 | TRBV28 | TGTGCCAGCAGTACCACCGGGACTAGGTCAGATACGCAGTATTTT | CASSTTGTRSDTQYF
TRBJ1-1 | NA | NA | TRBV5-5 | TGTGCCAGCAGCTTGTTAAACTGGGACCGCATTAACACTGAAGCTTTCTTT | CASSLLNWDRINTEAFF
TRBJ1-1 | once | TRBD1 | TRBV12-3/TRBV12-4 | TGTGCCAGCAAAGGGGACAGGGCGGACACTGAAGCTTTCTTT | CASKGDRADTEAFF
TRBJ2-3 | many | TRBD2 | TRBV4-3 | TGCGCCAGCAGCCGGGGACTAGCGAAGGATGGTACGCAGTATTTT | CASSRGLAKDGTQYF
TRBJ2-5 | many | TRBD2 | TRBV2 | TGTGCCAGCAGTAGGACTAGCGGGGCACAAGAGACCCAGTACTTC | CASSRTSGAQETQYF
TRBJ1-1 | once | TRBD1 | TRBV5-4 | TGTGCCAGCAGCTTGTGGACAGGGGACACTGAAGCTTTCTTT | CASSLWTGDTEAFF
TRBJ1-5 | many | NA | TRBV4-2 | TGTGCCAGCAGCCAAAACCGGACAGATGAACTCAATCAGCCCCAGCATTTT | CASSQNRTDELNQPQHF
TRBJ2-6 | few | TRBD2 | TRBV5-4 | TGTGCCAGCAGCCACGGGGGGGGATCGTCCTCTGGGGCCAACGTCCTGACTTTC | CASSHGGGSSSGANVLTF
TRBJ1-2 | many | NA | TRBV20-1 | TGCAGGCCGGGGGGCGGGGATGGCTACACCTTC | CRPGGGDGYTF
TRBJ2-7 | many | NA | TRBV5-1 | TGCGCCAGCAGCTTAGTCTCGGGTCGCCTTTCCTACGAGCAGTACTTC | CASSLVSGRLSYEQYF
TRBJ2-7 | many | NA | TRBV4-3 | TGCGCCAGCAGCCAAATTGGCCGATCCTACGAGCAGTACTTC | CASSQIGRSYEQYF
TRBJ2-7 | many | NA | TRBV11-2 | TGTGCCAGCAGCTTCGGGGTAGAATACGAGCAGTACTTC | CASSFGVEYEQYF
TRBJ2-1 | many | NA | TRBV20-1 | TGCAGTGCTAGAGATGGGCTGCGGCTGTACAATGAGCAGTTCTTC | CSARDGLRLYNEQFF
TRBJ1-3 | NA | TRBD1 | TRBV3-1 | TGTGCCAGCAGCCCACAGGGGGGCGAAAACACCATATATTTT | CASSPQGGENTIYF
TRBJ1-4 | many | TRBD1 | TRBV5-5 | TGTGCCAGCAGCTTGACAGGGGGCGCGGCTAATGAAAAACTGTTTTTT | CASSLTGGAANEKLFF
TRBJ2-1 | NA | TRBD1 | TRBV6-4 | TGTGCCAGCAGGACAGGGGGCCGGAGGGAGCAGTTCTTC | CASRTGGRREQFF
TRBJ2-3 | NA | TRBD1 | TRBV28 | TGTGCCAGCAGTTTATCGTCATTCGGGACAGGGTCATCCGATACGCAGTATTTT | CASSLSSFGTGSSDTQYF
TRBJ1-5 | many | NA | TRBV4-3 | TGCGCCAGCAGCCAAGATAGGAAGGGGACCCAGCATTTT | CASSQDRKGTQHF